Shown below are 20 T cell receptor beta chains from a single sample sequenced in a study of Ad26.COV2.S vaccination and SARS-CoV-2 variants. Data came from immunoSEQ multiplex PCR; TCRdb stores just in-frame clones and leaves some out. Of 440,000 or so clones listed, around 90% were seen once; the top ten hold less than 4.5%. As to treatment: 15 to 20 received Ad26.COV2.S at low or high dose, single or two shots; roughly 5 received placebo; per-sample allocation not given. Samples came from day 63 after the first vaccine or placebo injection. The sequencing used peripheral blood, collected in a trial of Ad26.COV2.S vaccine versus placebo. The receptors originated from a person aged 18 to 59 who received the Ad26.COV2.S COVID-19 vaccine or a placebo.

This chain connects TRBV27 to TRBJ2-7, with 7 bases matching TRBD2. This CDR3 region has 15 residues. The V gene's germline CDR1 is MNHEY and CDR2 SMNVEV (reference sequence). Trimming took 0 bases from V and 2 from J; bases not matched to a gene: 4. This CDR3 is CASSLSGGGAYEQYF. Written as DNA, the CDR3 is TGTGCCAGCAGTTTATCAGGCGGGGGTGCCTACGAGCAGTACTTC.

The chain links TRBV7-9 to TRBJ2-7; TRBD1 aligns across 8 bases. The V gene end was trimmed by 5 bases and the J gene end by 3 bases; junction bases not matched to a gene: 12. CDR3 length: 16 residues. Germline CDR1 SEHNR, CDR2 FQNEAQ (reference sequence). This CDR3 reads CASSPPEGQDDYEQYF. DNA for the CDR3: TGTGCCAGCAGCCCACCGGAGGGACAGGATGACTACGAGCAGTACTTC.

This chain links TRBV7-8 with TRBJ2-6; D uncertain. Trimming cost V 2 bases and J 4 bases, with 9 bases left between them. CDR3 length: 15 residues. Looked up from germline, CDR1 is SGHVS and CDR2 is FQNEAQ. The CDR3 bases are TGTGCCAGCAGCTTAAGCCCGGCCGGGGCCAACGTCCTGACTTTC. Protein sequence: CASSLSPAGANVLTF.

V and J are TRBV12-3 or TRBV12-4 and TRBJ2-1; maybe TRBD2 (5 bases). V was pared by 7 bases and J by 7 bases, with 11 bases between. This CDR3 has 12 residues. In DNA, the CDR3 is TGTGCCAGCACCCCCCGGGGTAATGAGCAGTTCTTC. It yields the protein CASTPRGNEQFF.

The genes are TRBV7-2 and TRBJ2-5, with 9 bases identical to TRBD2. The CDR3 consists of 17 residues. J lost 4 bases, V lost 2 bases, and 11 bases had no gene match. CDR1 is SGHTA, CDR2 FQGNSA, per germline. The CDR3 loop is CASSLKVAGDPRETQYF. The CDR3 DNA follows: TGTGCCAGCAGCTTAAAAGTAGCGGGGGATCCCAGAGAGACCCAGTACTTC. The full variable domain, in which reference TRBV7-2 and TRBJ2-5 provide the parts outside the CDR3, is GAGVSQSPSNKVTEKGKDVELRCDPISGHTALYWYRQSLGQGLEFLIYFQGNSAPDKSGLPSDRFSAERTGGSVSTLTIQRTQQEDSAVYLCASSLKVAGDPRETQYFGPGTRLLVL.

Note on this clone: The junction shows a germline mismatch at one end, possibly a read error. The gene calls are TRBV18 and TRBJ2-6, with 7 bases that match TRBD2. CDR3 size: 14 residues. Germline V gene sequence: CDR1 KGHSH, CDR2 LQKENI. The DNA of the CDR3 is TGTGCCAGCTCTTTCGGGGGAGGGGTCAACGTCCTGACTTTC. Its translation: CASSFGGGVNVLTF.

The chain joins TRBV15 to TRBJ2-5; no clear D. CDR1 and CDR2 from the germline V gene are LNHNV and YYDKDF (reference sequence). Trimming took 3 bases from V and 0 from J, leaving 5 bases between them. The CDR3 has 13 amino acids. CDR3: CATSRAYQETQYF. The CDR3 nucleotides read TGTGCCACCAGCAGGGCGTACCAAGAGACCCAGTACTTC.

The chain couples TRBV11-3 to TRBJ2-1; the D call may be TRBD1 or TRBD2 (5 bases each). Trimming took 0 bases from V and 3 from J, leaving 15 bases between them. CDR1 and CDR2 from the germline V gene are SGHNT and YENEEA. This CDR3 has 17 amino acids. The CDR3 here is CASSLDLGELNYNEQFF. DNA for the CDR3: TGTGCCAGCAGCTTAGATCTGGGGGAACTTAACTACAATGAGCAGTTCTTC.

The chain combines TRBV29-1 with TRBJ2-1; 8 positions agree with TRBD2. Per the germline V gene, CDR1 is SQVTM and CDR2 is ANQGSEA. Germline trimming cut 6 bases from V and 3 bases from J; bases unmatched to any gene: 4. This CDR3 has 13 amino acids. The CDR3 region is CSVRGTSYNEQFF. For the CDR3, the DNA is TGCAGCGTCCGGGGGACTAGCTACAATGAGCAGTTCTTC.

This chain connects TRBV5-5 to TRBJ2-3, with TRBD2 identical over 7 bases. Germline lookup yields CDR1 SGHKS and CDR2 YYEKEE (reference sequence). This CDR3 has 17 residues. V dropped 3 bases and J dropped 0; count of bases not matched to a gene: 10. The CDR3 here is CASSSLRGGASTDTQYF. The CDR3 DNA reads TGTGCCAGCAGCTCGCTGCGGGGAGGGGCAAGCACAGATACGCAGTATTTT. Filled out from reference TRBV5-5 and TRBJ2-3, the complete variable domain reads DAGVTQSPTHLIKTRGQQVTLRCSPISGHKSVSWYQQVLGQGPQFIFQYYEKEERGRGNFPDRFSARQFPNYSSELNVNALLLGDSALYLCASSSLRGGASTDTQYFGPGTRLTVL.

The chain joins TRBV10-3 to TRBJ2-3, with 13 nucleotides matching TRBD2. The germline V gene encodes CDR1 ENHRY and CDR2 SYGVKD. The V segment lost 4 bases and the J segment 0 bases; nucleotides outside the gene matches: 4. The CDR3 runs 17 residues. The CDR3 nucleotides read TGTGCCATCAGTGGACTAGCGGGAGGTCAAAGCACAGATACGCAGTATTTT. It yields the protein CAISGLAGGQSTDTQYF.

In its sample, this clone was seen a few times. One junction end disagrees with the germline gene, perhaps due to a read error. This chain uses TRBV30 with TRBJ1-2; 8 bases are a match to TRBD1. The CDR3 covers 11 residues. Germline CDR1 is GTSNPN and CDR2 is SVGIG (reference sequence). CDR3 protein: CAWSQGARGDF. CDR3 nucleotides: TGTGCCTGGAGCCAGGGGGCGCGAGGGGACTTC.

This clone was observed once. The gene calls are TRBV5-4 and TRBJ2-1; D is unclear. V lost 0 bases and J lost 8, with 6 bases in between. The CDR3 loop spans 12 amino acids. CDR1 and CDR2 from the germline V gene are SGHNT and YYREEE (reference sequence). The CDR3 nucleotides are TGTGCCAGCAGCTTGGCGGGTGATGAGCAGTTCTTC. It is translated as CASSLAGDEQFF.

As DNA, the CDR3 is TGTGCCAGCAGTTTGAGTCGAACTGAAGCTTTCTTT. This sequence encodes CASSLSRTEAFF. V gene TRBV28 combines with J gene TRBJ1-1; D gene unclear. This CDR3 has 12 amino acids. The ends were cut back, 3 bases at V and 5 bases at J, with 7 bases in the middle. Germline values: CDR1 MDHEN, CDR2 SYDVKM.

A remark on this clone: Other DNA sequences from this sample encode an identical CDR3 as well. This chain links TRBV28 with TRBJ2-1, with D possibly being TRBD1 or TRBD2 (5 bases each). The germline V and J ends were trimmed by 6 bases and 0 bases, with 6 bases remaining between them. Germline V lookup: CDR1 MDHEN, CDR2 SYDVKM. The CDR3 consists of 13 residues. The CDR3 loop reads CASRGRSYNEQFF. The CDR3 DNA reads TGTGCCAGCAGGGGACGCTCCTACAATGAGCAGTTCTTC.

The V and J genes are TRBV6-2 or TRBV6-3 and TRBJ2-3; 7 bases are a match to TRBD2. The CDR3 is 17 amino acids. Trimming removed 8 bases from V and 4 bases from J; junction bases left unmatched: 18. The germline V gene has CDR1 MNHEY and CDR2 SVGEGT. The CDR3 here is CASCFGASGYGADTQYF. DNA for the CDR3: TGTGCCAGCTGTTTTGGGGCTAGCGGATATGGGGCAGATACGCAGTATTTT.

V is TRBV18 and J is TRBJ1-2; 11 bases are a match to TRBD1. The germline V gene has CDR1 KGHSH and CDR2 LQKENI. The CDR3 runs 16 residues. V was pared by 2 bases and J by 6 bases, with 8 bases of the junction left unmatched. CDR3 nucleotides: TGTGCCAGCTCACCAGCCGGGACAGGGGGATTCAATGGCTACACCTTC. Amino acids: CASSPAGTGGFNGYTF.

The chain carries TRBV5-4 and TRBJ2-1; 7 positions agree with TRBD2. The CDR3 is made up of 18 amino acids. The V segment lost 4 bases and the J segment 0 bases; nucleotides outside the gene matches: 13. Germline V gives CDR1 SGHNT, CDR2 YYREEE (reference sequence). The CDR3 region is CASSRGGHGGSSYNEQFF. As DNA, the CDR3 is TGTGCCAGCAGCCGGGGCGGGCACGGGGGGAGCTCCTACAATGAGCAGTTCTTC.

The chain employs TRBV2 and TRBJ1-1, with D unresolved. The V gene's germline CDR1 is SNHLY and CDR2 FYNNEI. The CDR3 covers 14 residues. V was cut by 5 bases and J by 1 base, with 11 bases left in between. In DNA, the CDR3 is TGTGCCAGCAGTCAGGTCGGCCGGAACACTGAAGCTTTCTTT. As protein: CASSQVGRNTEAFF.

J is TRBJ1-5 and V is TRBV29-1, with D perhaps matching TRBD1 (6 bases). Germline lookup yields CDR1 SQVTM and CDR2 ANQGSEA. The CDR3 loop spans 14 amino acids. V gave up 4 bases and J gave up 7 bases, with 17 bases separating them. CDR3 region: CSVVMAGVGQPQHF. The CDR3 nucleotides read TGCAGCGTTGTGATGGCAGGGGTTGGACAGCCCCAGCATTTT.